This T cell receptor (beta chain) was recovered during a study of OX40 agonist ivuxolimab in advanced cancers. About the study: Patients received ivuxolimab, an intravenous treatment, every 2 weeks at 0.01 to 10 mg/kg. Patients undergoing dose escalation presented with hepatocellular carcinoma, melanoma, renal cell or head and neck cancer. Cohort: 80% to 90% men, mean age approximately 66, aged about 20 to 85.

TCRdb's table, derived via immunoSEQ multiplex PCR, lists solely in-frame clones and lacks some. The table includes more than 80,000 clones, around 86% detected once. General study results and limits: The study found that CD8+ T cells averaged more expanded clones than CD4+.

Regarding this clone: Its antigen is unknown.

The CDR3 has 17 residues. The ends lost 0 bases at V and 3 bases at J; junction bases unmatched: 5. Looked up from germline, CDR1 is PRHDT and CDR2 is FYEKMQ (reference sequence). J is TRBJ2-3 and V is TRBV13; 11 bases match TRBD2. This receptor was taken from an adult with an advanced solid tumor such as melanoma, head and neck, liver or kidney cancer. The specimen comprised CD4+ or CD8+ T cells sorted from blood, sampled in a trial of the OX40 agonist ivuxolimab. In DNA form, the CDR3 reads TGTGCCAGCAGCTTAGGTGCCGCTAGCGGGAGGACAGATACGCAGTATTTT. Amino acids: CASSLGAASGRTDTQYF.